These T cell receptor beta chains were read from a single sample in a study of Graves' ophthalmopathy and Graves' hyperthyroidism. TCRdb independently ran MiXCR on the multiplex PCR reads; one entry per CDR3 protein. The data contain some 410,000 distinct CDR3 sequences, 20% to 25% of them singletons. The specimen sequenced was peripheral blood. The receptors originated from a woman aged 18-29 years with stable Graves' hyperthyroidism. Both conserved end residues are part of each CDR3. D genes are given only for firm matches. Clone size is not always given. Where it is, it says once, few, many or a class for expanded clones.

cdr3_aa: CSLRGTSVQETQYF
cdr3_nt: TGCAGTCTGAGGGGAACTAGCGTTCAAGAGACCCAGTACTTC
j_call: TRBJ2-5
v_call: TRBV20-1
d_call: TRBD2
clone_size: few

cdr3_aa: CASSSWTGYTEAFF
cdr3_nt: TGTGCCAGCAGTTCATGGACAGGGTACACTGAAGCTTTCTTT
j_call: TRBJ1-1
v_call: TRBV6-4
d_call: TRBD1
clone_size: -

cdr3_aa: CAWSVRIEGVEAFF
cdr3_nt: TGTGCCTGGAGTGTACGGATCGAGGGAGTTGAAGCTTTCTTT
j_call: TRBJ1-1
v_call: TRBV30
d_call: -
clone_size: few

cdr3_aa: CASSLPGIFYNSPLHF
cdr3_nt: TGTGCCAGCAGTTTACCGGGGATCTTCTATAATTCACCCCTCCACTTT
j_call: TRBJ1-6
v_call: TRBV12-3/TRBV12-4
d_call: -
clone_size: -

cdr3_aa: CASSRTSTETQYF
cdr3_nt: TGTGCCAGCAGCCGCACTAGCACGGAGACCCAGTACTTC
j_call: TRBJ2-5
v_call: TRBV5-8
d_call: -
clone_size: many

cdr3_aa: CAWSDSQINYGYTF
cdr3_nt: TGTGCCTGGAGTGACTCACAGATTAACTATGGCTACACCTTC
j_call: TRBJ1-2
v_call: TRBV30
d_call: -
clone_size: many

cdr3_aa: CASSQDGNLNTEAFF
cdr3_nt: TGCGCCAGCAGCCAAGATGGCAATTTGAACACTGAAGCTTTCTTT
j_call: TRBJ1-1
v_call: TRBV4-1
d_call: -
clone_size: -

cdr3_aa: CSVAWGDGAEQYF
cdr3_nt: TGCAGCGTTGCCTGGGGGGATGGGGCCGAGCAGTACTTC
j_call: TRBJ2-7
v_call: TRBV29-1
d_call: -
clone_size: -

cdr3_aa: CSRAGSRGETQYF
cdr3_nt: TGCAGCCGGGCAGGGTCGAGAGGGGAGACCCAGTACTTC
j_call: TRBJ2-5
v_call: TRBV20-1
d_call: -
clone_size: -

cdr3_aa: CASSQITSHEQYF
cdr3_nt: TGTGCCAGCAGCCAAATAACTAGTCACGAGCAGTACTTC
j_call: TRBJ2-7
v_call: TRBV3-1
d_call: -
clone_size: few

cdr3_aa: CASSSSGINTGELFF
cdr3_nt: TGCGCCAGCAGCTCTAGCGGGATCAACACCGGGGAGCTGTTTTTT
j_call: TRBJ2-2
v_call: TRBV5-1
d_call: TRBD2
clone_size: many

cdr3_aa: CATSRLIQVDFNGYTF
cdr3_nt: TGTGCCACCAGCAGATTGATCCAGGTCGACTTTAATGGCTACACCTTC
j_call: TRBJ1-2
v_call: TRBV15
d_call: -
clone_size: few

cdr3_aa: CASSAGLAEFQETQYF
cdr3_nt: TGTGCCAGCAGCGCGGGACTAGCGGAATTTCAAGAGACCCAGTACTTC
j_call: TRBJ2-5
v_call: TRBV3-1
d_call: TRBD2
clone_size: few

cdr3_aa: CASSLSSTGRTEAFF
cdr3_nt: TGTGCCAGCAGTTTATCATCGACAGGGAGGACTGAAGCTTTCTTT
j_call: TRBJ1-1
v_call: TRBV27
d_call: TRBD1
clone_size: few

cdr3_aa: CASSLGDSSFREQYF
cdr3_nt: TGTGCCAGCAGTTTAGGAGACAGCTCCTTTCGCGAGCAGTACTTC
j_call: TRBJ2-7
v_call: TRBV12-3/TRBV12-4
d_call: -
clone_size: many

cdr3_aa: CASSELPTDKDQETQYF
cdr3_nt: TGTGCCAGCAGTGAATTACCCACGGACAAGGACCAAGAGACCCAGTACTTC
j_call: TRBJ2-5
v_call: TRBV25-1
d_call: -
clone_size: many

cdr3_aa: CASSETELYEQYF
cdr3_nt: TGTGCCAGCAGTGAGACAGAGCTCTACGAGCAGTACTTC
j_call: TRBJ2-7
v_call: TRBV6-4
d_call: -
clone_size: few

cdr3_aa: CASSYSGSVIDEQYF
cdr3_nt: TGCGCCAGTTCTTATAGCGGGAGTGTTATTGACGAGCAGTACTTC
j_call: TRBJ2-7
v_call: TRBV4-1
d_call: TRBD2
clone_size: -

cdr3_aa: CSARATEAFF
cdr3_nt: TGCAGTGCTAGGGCTACTGAAGCTTTCTTT
j_call: TRBJ1-1
v_call: TRBV20-1
d_call: -
clone_size: many

cdr3_aa: CASSSTLAGVAEQYF
cdr3_nt: TGTGCCAGCAGTTCTACGCTAGCGGGAGTCGCCGAGCAGTACTTC
j_call: TRBJ2-7
v_call: TRBV28
d_call: TRBD2
clone_size: many

cdr3_aa: CASSAQQDTGELFF
cdr3_nt: TGTGCCAGCAGCGCCCAACAAGACACCGGGGAGCTGTTTTTT
j_call: TRBJ2-2
v_call: TRBV9
d_call: -
clone_size: many

cdr3_aa: CASSSLGTGFQETQYF
cdr3_nt: TGTGCCAGCAGCTCTCTCGGGACAGGGTTTCAGGAGACCCAGTACTTC
j_call: TRBJ2-5
v_call: TRBV11-1
d_call: TRBD1
clone_size: -

cdr3_aa: CAWSVGYSYEQYF
cdr3_nt: TGTGCCTGGAGTGTTGGCTACTCCTACGAGCAGTACTTC
j_call: TRBJ2-7
v_call: TRBV30
d_call: -
clone_size: many

cdr3_aa: CASSYSGLRGHEQYF
cdr3_nt: TGTGCCAGCAGTTATTCCGGCCTAAGGGGACACGAGCAGTACTTC
j_call: TRBJ2-7
v_call: TRBV6-5
d_call: -
clone_size: -

cdr3_aa: CSVVGTGNYGYTF
cdr3_nt: TGCAGCGTTGTTGGGACAGGGAACTATGGCTACACCTTC
j_call: TRBJ1-2
v_call: TRBV29-1
d_call: TRBD1
clone_size: many

cdr3_aa: CSARDLGTGNTEAFF
cdr3_nt: TGCAGTGCTAGAGACCTCGGGACAGGGAACACTGAAGCTTTCTTT
j_call: TRBJ1-1
v_call: TRBV20-1
d_call: TRBD1
clone_size: many

cdr3_aa: CSATGTSGYYEQYF
cdr3_nt: TGCAGTGCTACCGGGACTAGCGGTTACTACGAGCAGTACTTC
j_call: TRBJ2-7
v_call: TRBV20-1
d_call: TRBD2
clone_size: many

cdr3_aa: CASSFTLTSGHPEQETQYF
cdr3_nt: TGTGCCAGCAGTTTTACTTTAACAAGTGGACACCCGGAACAAGAGACCCAGTACTTC
j_call: TRBJ2-5
v_call: TRBV12-3/TRBV12-4
d_call: -
clone_size: -

cdr3_aa: CASSPVLGNTEAFF
cdr3_nt: TGTGCCAGCTCCCCCGTTTTGGGGAACACTGAAGCTTTCTTT
j_call: TRBJ1-1
v_call: TRBV18
d_call: -
clone_size: -

cdr3_aa: CASTTTWPPYGYTF
cdr3_nt: TGTGCCAGCACAACGACATGGCCTCCCTATGGCTACACCTTC
j_call: TRBJ1-2
v_call: TRBV6-2/TRBV6-3
d_call: -
clone_size: many

cdr3_aa: CSARSTSGLETQYF
cdr3_nt: TGCAGTGCTAGATCGACTAGCGGTTTAGAGACCCAGTACTTC
j_call: TRBJ2-5
v_call: TRBV20-1
d_call: TRBD2
clone_size: many